The clone carrying this T cell receptor (beta chain) was recorded only once. What it binds is not known. Profiled with immunoSEQ multiplex PCR; TCRdb holds only in-frame clones, not every one. The table includes around 11,000 clones, around 80% detected once. CD4+ T cells from unexposed donors were obtained before the COVID-19 pandemic (2011-2018). The cells were cultured for roughly 11 days before CD4+ T cells were isolated. This record comes from a study of CD4 T cells in relation to SARS-CoV-2 and coronaviruses. Study in general: PBMCs were cultured with antigen for nine to ten days before TCR beta sequencing. Crossreactive spike epitopes shared across donors were mapped to their HLA restriction.

V was clipped by 1 base and J by 8 bases; unmatched bases: 14. The CDR3 is 18 residues long. Per the germline V gene, CDR1 is SGHNT and CDR2 is YYREEE (reference sequence). The clonotype comes from a human donor in good health. The chain joins TRBV5-4 to TRBJ2-1, with TRBD2 matching 11 bases. Source material: CD4+ T cells from PBMCs, cultured in vitro. The CDR3 nucleotides read TGTGCCAGCAGCTTGCCCTTGAGGCTAGCGGGGGGAGGGGATGAGCAGTTCTTC. Translated, it gives CASSLPLRLAGGGDEQFF.